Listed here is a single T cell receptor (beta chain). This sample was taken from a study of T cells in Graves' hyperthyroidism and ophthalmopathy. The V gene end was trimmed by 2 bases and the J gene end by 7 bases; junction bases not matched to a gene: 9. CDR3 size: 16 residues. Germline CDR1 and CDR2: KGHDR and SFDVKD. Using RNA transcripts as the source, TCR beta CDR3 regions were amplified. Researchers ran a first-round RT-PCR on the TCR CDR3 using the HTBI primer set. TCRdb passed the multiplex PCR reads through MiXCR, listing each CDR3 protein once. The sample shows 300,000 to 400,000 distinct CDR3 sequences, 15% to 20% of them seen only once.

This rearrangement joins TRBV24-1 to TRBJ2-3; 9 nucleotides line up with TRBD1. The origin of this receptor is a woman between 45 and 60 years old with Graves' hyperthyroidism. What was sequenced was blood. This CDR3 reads CATSDSGTGFHYTQYF. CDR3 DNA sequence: TGTGCCACCAGTGATTCCGGGACAGGGTTTCACTATACGCAGTATTTT.